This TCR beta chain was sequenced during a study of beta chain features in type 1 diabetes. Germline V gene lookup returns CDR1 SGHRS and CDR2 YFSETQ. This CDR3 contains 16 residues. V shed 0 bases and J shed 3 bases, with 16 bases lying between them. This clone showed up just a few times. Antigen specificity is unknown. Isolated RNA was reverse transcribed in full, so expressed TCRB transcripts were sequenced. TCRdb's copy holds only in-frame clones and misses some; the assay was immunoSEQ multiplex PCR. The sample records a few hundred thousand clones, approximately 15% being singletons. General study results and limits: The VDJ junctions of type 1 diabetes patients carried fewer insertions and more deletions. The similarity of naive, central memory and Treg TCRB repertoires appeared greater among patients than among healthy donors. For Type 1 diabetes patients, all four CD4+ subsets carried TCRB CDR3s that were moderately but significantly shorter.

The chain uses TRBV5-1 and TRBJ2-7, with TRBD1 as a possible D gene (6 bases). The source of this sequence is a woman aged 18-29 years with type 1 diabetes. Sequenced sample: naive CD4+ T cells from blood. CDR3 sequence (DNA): TGCGCCAGCAGCTTGGCCGGGACAAGGATCGGCTACGAGCAGTACGTC. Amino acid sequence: CASSLAGTRIGYEQYV.